The next 7 T cell receptor beta chains were all read from a single sample in a study of cytomegalovirus exposure and HLA in healthy donors. PCR used 60 Vbeta primers and 13 Jbeta primers. Assay used: immunoSEQ multiplex PCR; TCRdb lists only in-frame clones, some missing. The sample records around 180,000 clones, around nine tenths being singletons. Input material: PBMCs. Receptor source: a woman in her late teens or twenties in good health and CMV-seronegative.

V usage is TRBV7-8 and J usage is TRBJ1-3, with 7 bases fitting TRBD1. V lost 5 bases, J lost 0 bases, and 19 bases stayed unmatched. This CDR3 has 20 residues. Germline CDR1 SGHVS, CDR2 FQNEAQ. The CDR3 protein is CASSPYRDSLYYASGNTIYF. The CDR3 DNA reads TGTGCCAGCAGCCCCTACCGGGACAGCCTCTATTACGCCTCTGGAAACACCATATATTTT.

This clone came up once. Written as DNA, the CDR3 is TGTGCCACCAGCAGAGCGGAGGGAGGAGACACTGAAGCTTTCTTT. As protein: CATSRAEGGDTEAFF. The chain carries TRBV15 and TRBJ1-1, with D unresolved. V lost 1 base and J 3 bases, leaving 12 bases between the germline ends. The CDR3 extends over 15 amino acids. Looked up from germline, CDR1 is LNHNV and CDR2 is YYDKDF (reference sequence).

The J gene is TRBJ2-3, the V gene TRBV11-2; 7 bases agree with TRBD2. J was trimmed by 0 bases and V by 5 bases; bases with no gene match: 5. The CDR3 extends over 15 amino acids. Germline CDR1 reads SGHAT; CDR2 reads FQNNGV. The CDR3 spells CASSRSGPSTDTQYF. The CDR3 nucleotides read TGTGCCAGCAGCCGTAGCGGGCCTAGCACAGATACGCAGTATTTT.

The chain is built from TRBV2 and TRBJ1-2; 9 nucleotides align to TRBD1. The length of the CDR3 is 13 residues. CDR1 and CDR2 from the germline V gene are SNHLY and FYNNEI. V lost 6 bases to trimming and J lost 7 bases; unmatched junction nucleotides: 6. CDR3 residues: CASSRDRAGGYTF. The CDR3 region has the DNA TGTGCCAGCAGCAGGGACAGGGCTGGTGGCTACACCTTC.

Comments on this clone: The junction departs from the called germline gene at one end, perhaps through a read error. The genes are TRBV7-9 and TRBJ2-3; 11 nucleotides match TRBD2. The CDR3 has 15 residues. Looked up from germline, CDR1 is SEHNR and CDR2 is FQNEAQ (reference sequence). CDR3 DNA: TGTGCCAGCAGCTTTTGGGAAACTAGCGGGGGACCGTTAGATTTT. It codes for CASSFWETSGGPLDF.

V is TRBV6-1 and J is TRBJ1-1; 7 bases map to TRBD1. Germline CDR1 is MNHNS and CDR2 is SASEGT. The CDR3 spans 12 residues. J was trimmed by 11 bases and V by 4 bases; bases with no gene match: 7. CDR3 DNA sequence: TGTGCCAGCAGTGGCGACAGGGCCCTGGCTTTCTTT. It specifies CASSGDRALAFF.

At least ten counts were recorded for this clone. The chain couples TRBV2 to TRBJ2-6; no clear D gene. Germline V gene lookup returns CDR1 SNHLY and CDR2 FYNNEI. V was shortened by 2 bases and J by 0 bases, with 8 bases between the two germline ends. CDR3 length: 16 residues. The CDR3 is CASSETVSSGANVLTF. CDR3 coding DNA: TGTGCCAGCAGTGAAACTGTGAGCTCTGGGGCCAACGTCCTGACTTTC.